This T cell receptor beta chain was obtained from a study of lymphopenia after photon versus proton radiotherapy. About this clone itself: Its antigen is not known.

Broader study findings: After the lymphocyte nadir, photon-treated repertoires showed oligoclonal expansion, especially of CD8+ Temra cells. Photon-treated patients lost naive T cells and TCR diversity; proton-treated stayed stable.

Only in-frame clones appear in the TCRdb table, and some are missing; sequencing was by immunoSEQ multiplex PCR. Of around 150,000 clones listed, 75% to 90% are singletons. This TCR came from a middle-aged man with gastric cancer. Sample: peripheral blood, taken from a patient treated with photon-based radiotherapy.

The chain's CDR3 is CASSLGTVETQYF. DNA of the CDR3: TGTGCCAGCAGCTTGGGGACTGTCGAGACCCAGTACTTC. The chain employs TRBV7-2 and TRBJ2-5; tentatively, D is TRBD2 (6 bases). Trimming stripped 3 bases from V and 5 bases from J, with 10 bases between. The CDR3 contains 13 residues. Per the germline V gene, CDR1 is SGHTA and CDR2 is FQGNSA.